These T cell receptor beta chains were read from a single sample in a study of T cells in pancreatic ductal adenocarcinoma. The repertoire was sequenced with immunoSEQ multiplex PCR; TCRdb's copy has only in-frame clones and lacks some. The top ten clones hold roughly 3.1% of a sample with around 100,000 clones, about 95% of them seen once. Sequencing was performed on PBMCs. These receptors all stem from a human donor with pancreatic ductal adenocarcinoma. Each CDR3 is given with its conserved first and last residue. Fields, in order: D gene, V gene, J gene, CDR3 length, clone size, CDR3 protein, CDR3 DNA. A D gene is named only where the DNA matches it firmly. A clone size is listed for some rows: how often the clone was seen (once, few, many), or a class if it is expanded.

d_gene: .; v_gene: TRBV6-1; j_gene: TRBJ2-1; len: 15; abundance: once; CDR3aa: CASSEAHRDYNEQFF; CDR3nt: TGTGCCAGCAGTGAAGCGCACCGGGACTACAATGAGCAGTTCTTC
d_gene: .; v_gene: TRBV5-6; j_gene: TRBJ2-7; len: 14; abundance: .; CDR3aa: CASSTPEGTYEQYF; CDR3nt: TGTGCCAGCAGCACCCCAGAGGGCACCTACGAGCAGTACTTC
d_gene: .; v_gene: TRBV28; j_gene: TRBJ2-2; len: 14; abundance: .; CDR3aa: CASSGGARTGELFF; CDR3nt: TGTGCCAGCAGTGGGGGGGCCCGCACCGGGGAGCTGTTTTTT
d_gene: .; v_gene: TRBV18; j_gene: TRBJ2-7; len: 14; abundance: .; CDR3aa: CASSPGEASYEQYF; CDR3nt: TGTGCCAGCTCACCCGGGGAGGCGTCCTACGAGCAGTACTTC
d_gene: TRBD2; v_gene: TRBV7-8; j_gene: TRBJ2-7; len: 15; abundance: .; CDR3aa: CASSPGLVLSYEQYF; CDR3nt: TGTGCCAGCAGCCCGGGACTAGTCCTGTCCTACGAGCAGTACTTC
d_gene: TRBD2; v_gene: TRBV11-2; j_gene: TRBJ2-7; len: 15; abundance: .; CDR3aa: CASSPGLAGVGEQYF; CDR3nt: TGTGCCAGCAGCCCGGGACTAGCGGGAGTCGGAGAGCAGTACTTC
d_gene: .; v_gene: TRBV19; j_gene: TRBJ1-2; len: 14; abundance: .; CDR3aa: CASRILGRNYGYTF; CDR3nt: TGTGCCAGTAGGATCCTCGGCAGGAACTATGGCTACACCTTC
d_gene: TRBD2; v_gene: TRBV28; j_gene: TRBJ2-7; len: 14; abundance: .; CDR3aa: CASSLPGGSYEQYF; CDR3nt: TGTGCCAGCAGCCTCCCGGGAGGCTCCTACGAGCAGTACTTC
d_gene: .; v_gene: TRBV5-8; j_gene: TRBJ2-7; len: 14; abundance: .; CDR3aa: CASSPLGGIVEQYF; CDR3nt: TGTGCCAGCAGCCCATTAGGGGGTATAGTCGAGCAGTACTTC
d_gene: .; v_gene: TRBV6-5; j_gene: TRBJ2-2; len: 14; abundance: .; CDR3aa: CASSYGGNTGELFF; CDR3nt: TGTGCCAGCAGTTACGGCGGGAACACCGGGGAGCTGTTTTTT
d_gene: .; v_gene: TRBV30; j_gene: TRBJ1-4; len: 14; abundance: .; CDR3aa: CAWSVQSQNEKLFF; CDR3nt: TGTGCCTGGAGTGTACAGAGCCAGAATGAAAAACTGTTTTTT
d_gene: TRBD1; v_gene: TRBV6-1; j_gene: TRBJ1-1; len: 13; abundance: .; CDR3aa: CASQGTGITEAFF; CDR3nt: TGTGCCAGCCAAGGGACAGGGATCACTGAAGCTTTCTTT
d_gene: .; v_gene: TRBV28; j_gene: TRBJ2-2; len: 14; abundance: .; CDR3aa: CASRGRRDTGELFF; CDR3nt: TGTGCCAGCAGGGGGAGGCGGGACACCGGGGAGCTGTTTTTT
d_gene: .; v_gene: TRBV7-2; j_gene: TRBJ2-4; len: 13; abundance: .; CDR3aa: CASSLLAKNIQYF; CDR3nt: TGTGCCAGCAGCCTTCTAGCCAAAAACATTCAGTACTTC
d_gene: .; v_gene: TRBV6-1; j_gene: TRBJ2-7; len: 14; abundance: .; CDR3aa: CASSVQGGSYEQYF; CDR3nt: TGTGCCAGCAGTGTTCAGGGGGGTAGCTACGAGCAGTACTTC
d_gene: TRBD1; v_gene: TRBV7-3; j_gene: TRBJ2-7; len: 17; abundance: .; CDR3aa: CASSHYSDRPVGYEQYF; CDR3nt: TGTGCCAGCAGCCACTACTCGGACAGGCCAGTTGGGTACGAGCAGTACTTC
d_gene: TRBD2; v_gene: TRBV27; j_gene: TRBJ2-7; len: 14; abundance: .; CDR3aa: CASSFSGSRGEQYF; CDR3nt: TGTGCCAGCAGTTTTAGCGGGAGTAGGGGCGAGCAGTACTTC
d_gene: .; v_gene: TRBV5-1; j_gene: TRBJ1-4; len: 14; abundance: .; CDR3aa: CASSFGQGNEKLFF; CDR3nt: TGCGCCAGCAGCTTTGGGCAGGGTAATGAAAAACTGTTTTTT
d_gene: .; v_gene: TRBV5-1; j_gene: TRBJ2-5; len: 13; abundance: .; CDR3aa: CASSLNRGETQYF; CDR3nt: TGCGCCAGCAGCCTCAACCGGGGGGAGACCCAGTACTTC
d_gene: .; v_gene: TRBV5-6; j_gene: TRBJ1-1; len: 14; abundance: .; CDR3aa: CASSLSGRNTEAFF; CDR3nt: TGTGCCAGCAGCTTAAGTGGCCGGAACACTGAAGCTTTCTTT
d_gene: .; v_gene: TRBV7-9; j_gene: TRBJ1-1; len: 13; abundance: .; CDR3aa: CASSLGQITEAFF; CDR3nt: TGTGCCAGCAGCTTAGGACAGATCACTGAAGCTTTCTTT
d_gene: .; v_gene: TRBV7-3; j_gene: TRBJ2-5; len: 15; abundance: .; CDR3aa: CASSLGSGPGETQYF; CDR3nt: TGTGCCAGCAGCTTAGGTAGCGGCCCAGGGGAGACCCAGTACTTC
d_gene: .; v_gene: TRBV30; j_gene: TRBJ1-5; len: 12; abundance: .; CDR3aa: CAWSGVGQPQHF; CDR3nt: TGTGCCTGGAGCGGGGTTGGTCAGCCCCAGCATTTT
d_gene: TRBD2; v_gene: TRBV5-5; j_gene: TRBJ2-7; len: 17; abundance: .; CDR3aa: CASSLELAGESSYEQYF; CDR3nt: TGTGCCAGCAGCTTGGAGCTAGCGGGAGAGAGCTCCTACGAGCAGTACTTC
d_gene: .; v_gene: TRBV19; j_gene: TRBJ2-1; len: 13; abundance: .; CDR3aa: CASRDSSYNEQFF; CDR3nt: TGTGCCAGTAGAGACAGCTCCTACAATGAGCAGTTCTTC
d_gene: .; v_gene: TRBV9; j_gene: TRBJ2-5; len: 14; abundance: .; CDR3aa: CASSLTGRQETQYF; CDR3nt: TGTGCCAGCAGCCTGACAGGGAGGCAAGAGACCCAGTACTTC
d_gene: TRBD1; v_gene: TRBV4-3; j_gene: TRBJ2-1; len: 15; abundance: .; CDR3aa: CASSFGQGTYNEQFF; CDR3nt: TGCGCCAGCAGCTTCGGACAGGGGACCTACAATGAGCAGTTCTTC
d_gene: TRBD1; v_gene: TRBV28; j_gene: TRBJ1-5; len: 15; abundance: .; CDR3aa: CASGTASYSNQPQHF; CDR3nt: TGTGCCAGCGGGACAGCCAGCTATAGCAATCAGCCCCAGCATTTT
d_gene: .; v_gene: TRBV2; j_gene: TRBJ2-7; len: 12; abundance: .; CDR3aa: CASRAGVNEQYF; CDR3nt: TGTGCCAGCAGGGCAGGGGTGAACGAGCAGTACTTC
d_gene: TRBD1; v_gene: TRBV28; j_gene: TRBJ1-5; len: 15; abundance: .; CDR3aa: CASALGGQGHQPQHF; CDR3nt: TGTGCCAGCGCATTAGGGGGCCAGGGGCATCAGCCCCAGCATTTT
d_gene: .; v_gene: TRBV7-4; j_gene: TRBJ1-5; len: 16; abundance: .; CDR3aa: CASSLRVLGDKQPQHF; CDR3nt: TGTGCCAGCAGCCTTAGGGTTCTAGGGGATAAGCAGCCCCAGCATTTT
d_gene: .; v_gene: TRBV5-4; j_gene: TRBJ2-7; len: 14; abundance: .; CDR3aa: CASSLEVGVPTQYF; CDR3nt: TGTGCCAGCAGCTTGGAGGTGGGAGTACCGACGCAGTACTTC
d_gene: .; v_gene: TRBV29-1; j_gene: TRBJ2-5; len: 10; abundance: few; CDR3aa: CSGENGNQYF; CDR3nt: TGCAGCGGGGAGAATGGGAACCAGTACTTC
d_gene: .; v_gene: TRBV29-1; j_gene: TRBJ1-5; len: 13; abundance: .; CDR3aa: CSVGGGLGQPQHF; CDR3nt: TGCAGCGTTGGGGGGGGGCTCGGTCAGCCCCAGCATTTT
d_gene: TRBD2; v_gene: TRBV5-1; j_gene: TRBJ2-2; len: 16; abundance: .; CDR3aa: CASATSGRARDGELFF; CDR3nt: TGCGCCAGTGCAACTAGCGGGAGGGCCCGGGACGGGGAGCTGTTTTTT
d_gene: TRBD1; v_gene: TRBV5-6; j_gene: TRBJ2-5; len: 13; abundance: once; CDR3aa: CASTQGDGETQYF; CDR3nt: TGTGCCAGCACCCAGGGGGATGGAGAGACCCAGTACTTC
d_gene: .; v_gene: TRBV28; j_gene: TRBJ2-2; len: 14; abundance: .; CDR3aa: CASSSGQNTGELFF; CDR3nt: TGTGCCAGCAGCTCAGGACAGAACACCGGGGAGCTGTTTTTT
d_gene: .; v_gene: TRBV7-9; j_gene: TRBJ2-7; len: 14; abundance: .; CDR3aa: CASSTGSQVSEQYF; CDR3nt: TGTGCCAGCAGCACAGGTAGTCAGGTTTCCGAGCAGTACTTC
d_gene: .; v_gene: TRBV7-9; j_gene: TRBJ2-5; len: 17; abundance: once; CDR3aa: CASSRRGPNQFGETQYF; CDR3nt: TGTGCCAGCAGCAGAAGAGGCCCTAACCAATTCGGAGAGACCCAGTACTTC
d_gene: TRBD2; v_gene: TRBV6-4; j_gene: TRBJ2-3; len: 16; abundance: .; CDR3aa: CASSDTGQRGADTQYF; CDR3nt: TGTGCCAGCAGTGACACCGGCCAGCGGGGGGCAGATACGCAGTATTTT
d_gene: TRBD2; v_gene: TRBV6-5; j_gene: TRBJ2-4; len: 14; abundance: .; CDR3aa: CASSPGLAGVVQYF; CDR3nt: TGTGCCAGCAGTCCCGGACTAGCGGGAGTGGTTCAGTACTTC